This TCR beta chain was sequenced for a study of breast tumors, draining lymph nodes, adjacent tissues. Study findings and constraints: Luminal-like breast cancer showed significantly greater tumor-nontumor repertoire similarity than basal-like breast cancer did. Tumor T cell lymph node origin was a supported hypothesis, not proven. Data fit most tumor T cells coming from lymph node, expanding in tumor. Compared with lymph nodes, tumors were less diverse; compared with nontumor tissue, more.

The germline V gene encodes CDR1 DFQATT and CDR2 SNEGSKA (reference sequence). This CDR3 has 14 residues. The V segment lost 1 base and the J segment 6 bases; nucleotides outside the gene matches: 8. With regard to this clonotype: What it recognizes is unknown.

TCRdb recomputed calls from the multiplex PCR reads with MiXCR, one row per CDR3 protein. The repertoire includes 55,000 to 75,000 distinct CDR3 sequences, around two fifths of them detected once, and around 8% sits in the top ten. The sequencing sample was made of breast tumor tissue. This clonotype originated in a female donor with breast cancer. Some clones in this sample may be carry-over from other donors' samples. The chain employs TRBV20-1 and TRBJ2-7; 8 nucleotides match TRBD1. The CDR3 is CSARAKDRVFEQYF. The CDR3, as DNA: TGCAGTGCTAGAGCGAAGGACAGGGTCTTCGAGCAGTACTTC.